Listed below are T cell receptor beta chains from one sample, sequenced in a study of T-cell memory formation after mild COVID-19. TCRdb passed the 5' RACE reads through MiXCR, listing each CDR3 protein once. The sample carries 14,000 to 15,000 distinct CDR3 sequences, about a fifth recorded once. The sample consisted of PBMCs or a T cell subset sorted from them (not recorded which). Receptors were obtained from a man younger than 35 who had mild COVID-19 (a few samples of this study predate the infection). Cell type and time point are not known. The CDR3 runs from the conserved cysteine through the conserved F or W. The D gene is left open where the match is weak. Clone size is stated in some rows and not others, as once, few, many or a class when expanded.

V gene: TRBV7-2
clone size: many
D gene: NA
J gene: TRBJ2-2
CDR3 protein: CASSLSPRGRDTGELFF
CDR3 DNA: TGTGCCAGCAGCTTATCCCCCAGGGGTAGAGACACCGGGGAGCTGTTTTTT

V gene: TRBV29-1
clone size: once
D gene: NA
J gene: TRBJ2-1
CDR3 protein: CSVEGGPIGYNEQFF
CDR3 DNA: TGCAGCGTTGAAGGGGGTCCGATCGGATACAATGAGCAGTTCTTC

V gene: TRBV4-3
clone size: NA
D gene: NA
J gene: TRBJ2-3
CDR3 protein: CASSQSARGYGTDTQYF
CDR3 DNA: TGCGCCAGCAGCCAGAGCGCCAGGGGCTATGGCACAGATACGCAGTATTTT

V gene: TRBV20-1
clone size: many
D gene: NA
J gene: TRBJ2-2
CDR3 protein: CSARRGANTGELFF
CDR3 DNA: TGCAGTGCTAGGAGGGGCGCGAACACCGGGGAGCTGTTTTTT

V gene: TRBV7-2
clone size: many
D gene: NA
J gene: TRBJ2-5
CDR3 protein: CASTLAGAGETQYF
CDR3 DNA: TGTGCCAGCACCCTGGCGGGGGCGGGGGAGACCCAGTACTTC

V gene: TRBV10-3
clone size: few
D gene: NA
J gene: TRBJ2-5
CDR3 protein: CAISLDQETQYF
CDR3 DNA: TGTGCCATCAGTCTAGACCAAGAGACCCAGTACTTC

V gene: TRBV27
clone size: NA
D gene: TRBD2
J gene: TRBJ2-3
CDR3 protein: CASSLGLAGGEDTQYF
CDR3 DNA: TGTGCCAGCAGTTTAGGGCTAGCGGGGGGCGAGGATACGCAGTATTTT

V gene: TRBV29-1
clone size: many
D gene: TRBD1
J gene: TRBJ1-5
CDR3 protein: CSILTGGIGQPQHF
CDR3 DNA: TGCAGCATCCTGACAGGGGGTATAGGTCAGCCCCAGCATTTT

V gene: TRBV4-2
clone size: NA
D gene: TRBD2
J gene: TRBJ2-1
CDR3 protein: CASSQASGGANEQFF
CDR3 DNA: TGTGCCAGCAGCCAAGCTAGCGGGGGGGCCAATGAGCAGTTCTTC

V gene: TRBV27
clone size: many
D gene: NA
J gene: TRBJ2-5
CDR3 protein: CASSLSLGGPETQYF
CDR3 DNA: TGTGCCAGCAGTTTATCGCTCGGGGGGCCGGAGACCCAGTACTTC

V gene: TRBV4-1
clone size: many
D gene: NA
J gene: TRBJ2-4
CDR3 protein: CASSQVGARVGYF
CDR3 DNA: TGCGCCAGCAGCCAAGTCGGCGCCAGGGTTGGGTACTTC

V gene: TRBV11-2
clone size: NA
D gene: TRBD2
J gene: TRBJ2-5
CDR3 protein: CASSVGTSGGQETQYF
CDR3 DNA: TGTGCCAGCAGCGTCGGGACTAGCGGGGGCCAAGAGACCCAGTACTTC

V gene: TRBV28
clone size: NA
D gene: NA
J gene: TRBJ2-3
CDR3 protein: CASGGSFTDTQYF
CDR3 DNA: TGTGCCAGCGGTGGTAGCTTCACAGATACGCAGTATTTT

V gene: TRBV5-1
clone size: many
D gene: NA
J gene: TRBJ2-2
CDR3 protein: CASSPWTVNTGELFF
CDR3 DNA: TGCGCCAGCAGCCCGTGGACGGTGAACACCGGGGAGCTGTTTTTT

V gene: TRBV5-1
clone size: few
D gene: TRBD1
J gene: TRBJ1-2
CDR3 protein: CASSFQGALGYTF
CDR3 DNA: TGCGCCAGCAGCTTTCAGGGGGCGCTTGGCTACACCTTC

V gene: TRBV6-5
clone size: NA
D gene: NA
J gene: TRBJ1-1
CDR3 protein: CASRLPEENTEAFF
CDR3 DNA: TGTGCCAGCAGACTTCCGGAAGAGAACACTGAAGCTTTCTTT

V gene: TRBV7-2
clone size: many
D gene: TRBD1
J gene: TRBJ1-5
CDR3 protein: CASSIRDRNQPQHF
CDR3 DNA: TGTGCCAGCAGCATCCGGGACAGAAATCAGCCCCAGCATTTT

V gene: TRBV4-3
clone size: many
D gene: NA
J gene: TRBJ1-2
CDR3 protein: CASSQEIMGVGFDGYTF
CDR3 DNA: TGCGCCAGCAGCCAGGAAATTATGGGGGTGGGGTTCGATGGCTACACCTTC

V gene: TRBV7-9
clone size: many
D gene: TRBD2
J gene: TRBJ2-3
CDR3 protein: CASSSERGGRTDTQYF
CDR3 DNA: TGTGCCAGCAGCTCAGAGCGGGGGGGACGCACAGATACGCAGTATTTT

V gene: TRBV7-6
clone size: medium-sized
D gene: NA
J gene: TRBJ1-6
CDR3 protein: CASSLYPESSYNSPLHF
CDR3 DNA: TGTGCCAGCAGCTTATACCCGGAGAGCTCCTATAATTCACCCCTCCACTTT

V gene: TRBV12-3/TRBV12-4
clone size: NA
D gene: NA
J gene: TRBJ2-3
CDR3 protein: CASSSWSTDTQYF
CDR3 DNA: TGTGCCAGCAGTTCTTGGAGCACAGATACGCAGTATTTT

V gene: TRBV5-4
clone size: NA
D gene: NA
J gene: TRBJ2-3
CDR3 protein: CASSLGGSTDTQYF
CDR3 DNA: TGTGCCAGCAGCTTGGGCGGTTCCACAGATACGCAGTATTTT

V gene: TRBV7-9
clone size: many
D gene: NA
J gene: TRBJ2-4
CDR3 protein: CASSPSPQRAKNIQYF
CDR3 DNA: TGTGCCAGCAGCCCGAGTCCACAGAGAGCCAAAAACATTCAGTACTTC

V gene: TRBV4-1
clone size: NA
D gene: NA
J gene: TRBJ2-3
CDR3 protein: CASSPRYGTDTQYF
CDR3 DNA: TGCGCCAGCAGCCCCCGCTATGGCACAGATACGCAGTATTTT

V gene: TRBV6-2/TRBV6-3
clone size: many
D gene: NA
J gene: TRBJ2-2
CDR3 protein: CASSTGQLNTGELFF
CDR3 DNA: TGTGCCAGCAGTACAGGACAGTTGAACACCGGGGAGCTGTTTTTT

V gene: TRBV7-2
clone size: NA
D gene: TRBD2
J gene: TRBJ2-7
CDR3 protein: CASSLVTGLAGAYEQYF
CDR3 DNA: TGTGCCAGCAGCTTAGTTACGGGACTAGCGGGAGCCTACGAGCAGTACTTC

V gene: TRBV6-6
clone size: many
D gene: NA
J gene: TRBJ2-3
CDR3 protein: CASTTGYADTQYF
CDR3 DNA: TGTGCCAGCACTACAGGGTATGCAGATACGCAGTATTTT

V gene: TRBV12-3/TRBV12-4
clone size: many
D gene: NA
J gene: TRBJ2-2
CDR3 protein: CASSPPLTGELFF
CDR3 DNA: TGTGCCAGCAGCCCTCCCTTAACCGGGGAGCTGTTTTTT

V gene: TRBV6-5
clone size: NA
D gene: NA
J gene: TRBJ1-2
CDR3 protein: CASSLKQGYGYTF
CDR3 DNA: TGTGCCAGCAGTTTGAAACAGGGCTATGGCTACACCTTC

V gene: TRBV7-9
clone size: many
D gene: NA
J gene: TRBJ2-5
CDR3 protein: CASSFLWEETQYF
CDR3 DNA: TGTGCCAGCAGCTTCCTGTGGGAGGAGACCCAGTACTTC

V gene: TRBV7-8
clone size: many
D gene: NA
J gene: TRBJ1-2
CDR3 protein: CASSLSVNYGYTF
CDR3 DNA: TGTGCCAGCAGCTTGTCGGTTAACTATGGCTACACCTTC

V gene: TRBV2
clone size: NA
D gene: NA
J gene: TRBJ1-4
CDR3 protein: CASSFTVGEEKLFF
CDR3 DNA: TGTGCCAGCAGTTTCACAGTTGGCGAAGAAAAACTGTTTTTT

V gene: TRBV5-6
clone size: many
D gene: TRBD2
J gene: TRBJ2-1
CDR3 protein: CASSPGLAGGFYNEQFF
CDR3 DNA: TGTGCCAGCAGCCCGGGACTAGCGGGGGGGTTTTACAATGAGCAGTTCTTC

V gene: TRBV7-2
clone size: NA
D gene: NA
J gene: TRBJ1-2
CDR3 protein: CASSLVGQYYGYTF
CDR3 DNA: TGTGCCAGCAGCTTGGTCGGACAGTACTATGGCTACACCTTC

V gene: TRBV4-1
clone size: many
D gene: NA
J gene: TRBJ1-1
CDR3 protein: CASSLGVDLSWGIMNTEAFF
CDR3 DNA: TGCGCCAGCAGCCTGGGGGTAGATTTGTCCTGGGGAATAATGAACACTGAAGCTTTCTTT

V gene: TRBV6-5
clone size: NA
D gene: NA
J gene: TRBJ1-1
CDR3 protein: CASSYSRVNTEAFF
CDR3 DNA: TGTGCCAGCAGTTACTCTAGGGTGAACACTGAAGCTTTCTTT

V gene: TRBV13
clone size: many
D gene: NA
J gene: TRBJ2-1
CDR3 protein: CASSALGNEQFF
CDR3 DNA: TGTGCCAGCAGCGCATTGGGAAATGAGCAGTTCTTC

V gene: TRBV20-1
clone size: NA
D gene: NA
J gene: TRBJ2-7
CDR3 protein: CSARRSQGRNEQYF
CDR3 DNA: TGCAGTGCTAGAAGATCGCAGGGGAGGAACGAGCAGTACTTC

V gene: TRBV12-3/TRBV12-4
clone size: NA
D gene: NA
J gene: TRBJ1-1
CDR3 protein: CASSLGADTRRTEAFF
CDR3 DNA: TGTGCCAGCAGTTTAGGCGCCGACACCCGGAGGACTGAAGCTTTCTTT

V gene: TRBV12-3/TRBV12-4
clone size: few
D gene: NA
J gene: TRBJ1-1
CDR3 protein: CASSYLGLDTEAFF
CDR3 DNA: TGTGCCAGCAGCTACCTGGGGTTGGACACTGAAGCTTTCTTT

V gene: TRBV4-3
clone size: many
D gene: TRBD2
J gene: TRBJ2-1
CDR3 protein: CASSQDRLAGGDEQFF
CDR3 DNA: TGCGCCAGCAGCCAAGATAGACTAGCGGGGGGGGATGAGCAGTTCTTC

V gene: TRBV29-1
clone size: NA
D gene: NA
J gene: TRBJ2-1
CDR3 protein: CSVPTVYNEQFF
CDR3 DNA: TGCAGCGTCCCGACCGTCTACAATGAGCAGTTCTTC

V gene: TRBV2
clone size: NA
D gene: NA
J gene: TRBJ2-7
CDR3 protein: CASSGGPRIEQYF
CDR3 DNA: TGTGCCAGCAGTGGGGGGCCACGCATCGAGCAGTACTTC

V gene: TRBV5-6
clone size: large
D gene: TRBD1
J gene: TRBJ1-4
CDR3 protein: CASSLQGQGLFGTNEKLFF
CDR3 DNA: TGTGCCAGCAGCTTGCAAGGACAGGGGCTCTTCGGCACTAATGAAAAACTGTTTTTT

V gene: TRBV29-1
clone size: few
D gene: NA
J gene: TRBJ2-2
CDR3 protein: CSVDGLGTGELFF
CDR3 DNA: TGCAGCGTTGACGGCCTAGGCACCGGGGAGCTGTTTTTT

V gene: TRBV27
clone size: many
D gene: NA
J gene: TRBJ1-1
CDR3 protein: CASSFGVEAFF
CDR3 DNA: TGTGCCAGCAGTTTCGGTGTTGAAGCTTTCTTT

V gene: TRBV5-1
clone size: few
D gene: NA
J gene: TRBJ1-1
CDR3 protein: CASSIPQGGWAFF
CDR3 DNA: TGCGCCAGCAGCATACCCCAGGGCGGCTGGGCTTTCTTT

V gene: TRBV20-1
clone size: many
D gene: NA
J gene: TRBJ1-1
CDR3 protein: CSASETGPNTEAFF
CDR3 DNA: TGCAGTGCTAGCGAAACAGGCCCGAACACTGAAGCTTTCTTT

V gene: TRBV10-2
clone size: many
D gene: TRBD2
J gene: TRBJ2-3
CDR3 protein: CASGDLAGGFLDTQYF
CDR3 DNA: TGCGCCAGCGGAGACCTAGCGGGGGGGTTTCTAGATACGCAGTATTTT

V gene: TRBV19
clone size: NA
D gene: TRBD2
J gene: TRBJ2-7
CDR3 protein: CASSTPSGRAFYEQYF
CDR3 DNA: TGTGCCAGTAGTACTCCTAGCGGGAGGGCCTTCTACGAGCAGTACTTC

V gene: TRBV4-1
clone size: many
D gene: NA
J gene: TRBJ1-6
CDR3 protein: CASSRLLGYNSPLHF
CDR3 DNA: TGCGCCAGCAGCCGCTTACTAGGGTATAATTCACCCCTCCACTTT

V gene: TRBV5-1
clone size: many
D gene: TRBD1
J gene: TRBJ1-5
CDR3 protein: CASSFEGQDNQPQHF
CDR3 DNA: TGCGCCAGCAGCTTCGAGGGACAGGACAATCAGCCCCAGCATTTT

V gene: TRBV6-6
clone size: many
D gene: TRBD2
J gene: TRBJ2-3
CDR3 protein: CASSYQRGVTDTQYF
CDR3 DNA: TGTGCCAGCAGTTACCAGCGGGGGGTGACGGATACGCAGTATTTT

V gene: TRBV3-1
clone size: few
D gene: NA
J gene: TRBJ2-7
CDR3 protein: CASSPDTWQAYEQYF
CDR3 DNA: TGTGCCAGCAGCCCTGACACCTGGCAGGCCTACGAGCAGTACTTC

V gene: TRBV7-2
clone size: many
D gene: TRBD2
J gene: TRBJ2-1
CDR3 protein: CASSHIPGLAGGNEQFF
CDR3 DNA: TGTGCCAGCAGCCATATACCGGGACTAGCGGGGGGCAATGAGCAGTTCTTC

V gene: TRBV4-2
clone size: many
D gene: NA
J gene: TRBJ2-4
CDR3 protein: CASSQEPAGLRNIQYF
CDR3 DNA: TGTGCCAGCAGCCAAGAACCAGCCGGTCTTAGAAACATTCAGTACTTC

V gene: TRBV4-1
clone size: many
D gene: TRBD1
J gene: TRBJ1-2
CDR3 protein: CASSHDNWTGTLYGYTF
CDR3 DNA: TGCGCCAGCAGCCACGATAACTGGACAGGGACTCTCTATGGCTACACCTTC